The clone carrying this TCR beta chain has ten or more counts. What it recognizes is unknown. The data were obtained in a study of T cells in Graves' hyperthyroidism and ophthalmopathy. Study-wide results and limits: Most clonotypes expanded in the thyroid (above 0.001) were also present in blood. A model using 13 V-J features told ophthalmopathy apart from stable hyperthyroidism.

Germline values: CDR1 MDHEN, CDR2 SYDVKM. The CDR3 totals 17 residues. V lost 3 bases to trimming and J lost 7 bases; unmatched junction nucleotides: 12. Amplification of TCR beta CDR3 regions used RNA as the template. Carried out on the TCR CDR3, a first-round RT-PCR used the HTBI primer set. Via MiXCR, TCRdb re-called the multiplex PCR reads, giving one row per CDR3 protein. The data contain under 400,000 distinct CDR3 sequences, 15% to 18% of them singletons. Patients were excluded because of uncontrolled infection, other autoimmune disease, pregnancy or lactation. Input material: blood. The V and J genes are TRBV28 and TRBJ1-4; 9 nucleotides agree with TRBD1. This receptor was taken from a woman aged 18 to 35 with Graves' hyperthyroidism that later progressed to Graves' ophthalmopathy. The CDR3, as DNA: TGTGCCAGCAGTTTTCCGGGACAGGGTGTTCTCCCTGAAAAACTGTTTTTT. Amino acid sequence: CASSFPGQGVLPEKLFF.